The text below deals with one T cell receptor beta chain. Trimming at V came to 4 bases and at J to 0 bases, leaving 10 bases not matched to a gene. The CDR3 contains 16 residues. Germline V gives CDR1 SGHRS, CDR2 YFSETQ. The record originates from a study of blood T cell repertoires in COVID-19. Study in general: Acute and convalescent COVID-19 samples came from the United States, Italy and Spain.

As processed by the authors: Reference gene primers were amplified, and this amplification served to estimate nucleated cell counts. The method was immunoSEQ multiplex PCR; TCRdb's version includes in-frame clones alone and lacks a portion of them. From that table come the V and J calls and clone size; the DNA was used to work out D and trimming. This table holds roughly 150,000 clones, around 82% found once. Recruits, aged roughly 18 to 90 years, lived in 25 or so US areas. Two negative PCRs, clearance, or symptom resolution characterized the recovered Cohort 3 donors. The chain recombines TRBV5-1 with TRBJ2-7, with 7 bases identical to TRBD1. The material sequenced was PBMCs or T cells enriched from blood (not recorded which). The sequence derives from a man in his 60s who had recovered from COVID-19. CDR3 in amino acids: CASSTGTALTSYEQYF. The CDR3 coding sequence is TGCGCCAGCAGCACCGGGACAGCCCTTACCTCCTACGAGCAGTACTTC.